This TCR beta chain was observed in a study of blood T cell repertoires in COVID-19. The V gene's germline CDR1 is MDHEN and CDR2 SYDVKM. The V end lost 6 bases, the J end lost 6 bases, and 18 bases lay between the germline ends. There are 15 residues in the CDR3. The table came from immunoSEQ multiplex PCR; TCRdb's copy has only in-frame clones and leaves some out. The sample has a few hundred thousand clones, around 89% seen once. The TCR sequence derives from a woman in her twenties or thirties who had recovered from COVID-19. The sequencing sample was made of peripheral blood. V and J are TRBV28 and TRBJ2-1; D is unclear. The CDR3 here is CASRSSDLRGNEQFF. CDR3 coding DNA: TGTGCCAGCAGGTCCTCGGATTTAAGAGGCAATGAGCAGTTCTTC.